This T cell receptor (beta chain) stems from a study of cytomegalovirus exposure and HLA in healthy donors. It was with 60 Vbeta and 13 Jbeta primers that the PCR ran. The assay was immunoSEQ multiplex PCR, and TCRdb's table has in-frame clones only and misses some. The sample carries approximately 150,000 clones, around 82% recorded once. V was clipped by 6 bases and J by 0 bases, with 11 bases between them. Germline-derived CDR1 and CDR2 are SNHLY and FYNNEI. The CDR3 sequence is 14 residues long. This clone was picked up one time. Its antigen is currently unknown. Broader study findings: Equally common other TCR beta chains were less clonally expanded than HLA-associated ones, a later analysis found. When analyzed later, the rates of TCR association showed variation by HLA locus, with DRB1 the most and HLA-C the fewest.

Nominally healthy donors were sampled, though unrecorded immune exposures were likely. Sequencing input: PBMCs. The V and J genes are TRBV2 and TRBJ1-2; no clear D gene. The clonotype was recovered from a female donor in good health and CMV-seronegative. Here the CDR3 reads CASREGRANYGYTF. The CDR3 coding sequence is TGTGCCAGCAGGGAGGGCAGAGCTAACTATGGCTACACCTTC.